This T cell receptor beta chain was retrieved from a study of CD8 T cells in ankylosing spondylitis. Whole-study results and caveats: There was reportedly significant enrichment of clones that were disease-linked in matched ankylosing spondylitis synovial fluid. Researchers report that disease-linked clones proved CD8+ and relatively rare in peripheral blood. Seemingly characteristic of ankylosing spondylitis blood was a TCR beta motif consisting of about 8 highly homologous variants. Certain motif variants had earlier appeared in reactive arthritis synovial fluid and blood.

Using quantitative 5'-RACE with molecular barcodes, the authors made TCR beta libraries. TCRdb itself ran the 5' RACE reads through MiXCR, one entry per CDR3 protein. There are approximately 400,000 distinct CDR3 sequences in the sample; roughly 26% occur only once, and roughly 0.9% lies in the top ten. Regarding this clonotype: What it binds is not known.

Germline V gives CDR1 DFQATT, CDR2 SNEGSKA (reference sequence). The CDR3 has 16 residues. V lost 5 bases, J lost 4 bases, and 11 bases stayed unmatched. The chain combines TRBV20-1 with TRBJ2-1, with TRBD2 identical over 10 bases. Material: blood, either unsorted or a sorted T cell fraction (not recorded which). The TCR comes from a male donor with ankylosing spondylitis. The CDR3 is CSAEGASGSDYNEQFF. CDR3 nucleotide sequence: TGCAGTGCTGAAGGAGCTAGCGGGAGCGATTACAATGAGCAGTTCTTC.